What follows are 23 T cell receptor beta chains derived from one specimen sequenced in a study of CD8 T cells in Susac syndrome. Random-hexamer reverse transcription was applied to about 0.45 to 1 ug RNA. MiXCR, run by TCRdb on the immunoSEQ multiplex PCR reads, gives a single entry per CDR3 protein. The data hold under 300,000 distinct CDR3 sequences, with 95% to 97% observed a single time. The source material was CD4+ T cells from PBMCs. Receptor source: a human donor with Susac syndrome.

This sequence joins TRBV5-1 and TRBJ1-2; the D gene is possibly TRBD1 (5 bases). This CDR3 comprises 16 residues. Looked up from germline, CDR1 is SGHRS and CDR2 is YFSETQ. V lost 4 bases and J lost 4, with 20 bases in between. The CDR3 DNA follows: TGCGCCAGCAGCCCATCCCCCCGGGACGGTCGCTATGGCTACACCTTC. It codes for CASSPSPRDGRYGYTF.

The gene calls are TRBV5-6 and TRBJ2-7; D not certain. V gave up 0 bases and J gave up 6 bases, with 19 bases separating them. Germline V gene sequence: CDR1 SGHDT, CDR2 YYEEEE. The CDR3 runs 16 residues. The CDR3 region has the DNA TGTGCCAGCAGCTTGGAATTCTGGTCGCTCTTCGTCGAGCAGTACTTC. It is translated as CASSLEFWSLFVEQYF.

The rearrangement joins TRBV9 to TRBJ2-1, with 11 nucleotides matching TRBD2. The CDR3 totals 18 residues. V dropped 1 base and J dropped 0; count of bases not matched to a gene: 6. Germline V lookup: CDR1 SGDLS, CDR2 YYNGEE. CDR3 DNA: TGTGCCAGCAGCGTAAGTAGCGGGAGGGCTGGCTCCTACAATGAGCAGTTCTTC. This codes for CASSVSSGRAGSYNEQFF. Full variable domain (rest looked up from reference TRBV9 and TRBJ2-1): DSGVTQTPKHLITATGQRVTLRCSPRSGDLSVYWYQQSLDQGLQFLIQYYNGEERAKGNILERFSAQQFPDLHSELNLSSLELGDSALYFCASSVSSGRAGSYNEQFFGPGTRLTVL.

As regards this clonotype: The junction departs from germline at one end; a sequencing error may be responsible. The chain joins TRBV3-1 to TRBJ1-2; a weak D match, TRBD1 (5 bases). This CDR3 comprises 14 residues. CDR1 LGHDT and CDR2 YNNKEL come from the germline V gene (reference sequence). The CDR3 region is CASTNDVGGRPFAF. The CDR3 region has the DNA TGTGCCAGCACCAACGACGTGGGGGGAAGACCCTTCGCCTTC.

This chain joins TRBV20-1 and TRBJ1-5, with no clear D. Germline CDR1 and CDR2: DFQATT and SNEGSKA (reference sequence). This CDR3 is 11 amino acids long. Trimming cost V 3 bases and J 5 bases, with 5 bases left between them. DNA of the CDR3: TGCAGTGCTAGTATCGATCAGCCCCAGCATTTT. It yields the protein CSASIDQPQHF.

V usage is TRBV29-1 and J usage is TRBJ2-1; 7 bases are shared with TRBD1. The trim removed 7 bases at V and 8 bases at J, leaving 14 bases unmatched. The CDR3 contains 14 residues. The germline V gene encodes CDR1 SQVTM and CDR2 ANQGSEA. Written as DNA, the CDR3 is TGCAGCGGGTTCGGGACAGCACTCTTGGATGAGCAGTTCTTC. Amino acids: CSGFGTALLDEQFF.

The V call is TRBV10-3, the J call TRBJ1-4; D call uncertain. This CDR3 has 13 residues. V dropped 10 bases and J dropped 6 bases, with 15 bases sitting between them. Germline V lookup: CDR1 ENHRY, CDR2 SYGVKD. The CDR3 is CASSSKMDEKLFF. In nucleotides, the CDR3 is TGTGCCAGCTCCTCTAAAATGGATGAAAAACTGTTTTTT.

CDR3 residues: CSATLQVNSYEQYF. CDR3 bases: TGCAGTGCTACGCTACAGGTTAACTCCTACGAGCAGTACTTC. The V and J genes are TRBV20-1 and TRBJ2-7; weak D call: TRBD1 (5 bases). From germline, CDR1 is DFQATT and CDR2 SNEGSKA (reference sequence). The ends were cut back, 4 bases at V and 0 bases at J, with 13 bases in the middle. This CDR3 is 14 amino acids long.

This chain joins TRBV30 and TRBJ2-1; no clear D. This CDR3 is 12 amino acids long. CDR1 and CDR2 from the germline V gene are GTSNPN and SVGIG (reference sequence). Trimming stripped 1 base from V and 4 bases from J, with 5 bases between. CDR3 amino acids: CAWSGQYNEQFF. For the CDR3, the DNA is TGTGCCTGGAGTGGGCAGTACAATGAGCAGTTCTTC.

The rearrangement uses TRBV30 and TRBJ2-5, with 8 bases fitting TRBD1. Germline trimming cut 5 bases from V and 2 bases from J; bases unmatched to any gene: 7. The CDR3 is made up of 14 amino acids. CDR1 is GTSNPN and CDR2 is SVGIG in the germline V gene (reference sequence). The CDR3 bases are TGTGCCTGGGGAGTAGGGACAGGTCAAGAGACCCAGTACTTC. It is translated as CAWGVGTGQETQYF.

The V and J genes are TRBV6-5 and TRBJ2-7; 9 bases agree with TRBD2. Trimming cost V 7 bases and J 4 bases; bases outside gene matches: 11. Germline assignment: CDR1 MNHEY and CDR2 SVGAGI. This CDR3 is 15 amino acids long. The CDR3 bases are TGTGCCAGCAAACCCCTCCTAGCGGGACTTTACGAGCAGTACTTC. Translated, it gives CASKPLLAGLYEQYF.

The chain is built from TRBV4-1 and TRBJ1-2; no definite D call. Germline V gene data show CDR1 as MGHRA and CDR2 as YSYEKL. The ends were cut back, 2 bases at V and 6 bases at J, with 10 bases in the middle. This CDR3 has 13 amino acids. CDR3 protein: CASSQTGVDGYTF. CDR3 in DNA: TGCGCCAGCAGCCAAACGGGCGTCGATGGCTACACCTTC.

The chain links TRBV20-1 to TRBJ2-7; D is uncertain. The V gene lost 7 bases and the J gene lost 1 base, with 11 bases spanning the gap. This CDR3 is built from 12 residues. Germline CDR1 DFQATT, CDR2 SNEGSKA (reference sequence). In DNA, the CDR3 is TGCAGTGTAAGCGCTAATTCCTACGAGCAGTACTTC. Encoded protein: CSVSANSYEQYF.

The chain is built from TRBV28 and TRBJ2-2; D might be TRBD2 (5 bases). Germline CDR1 MDHEN, CDR2 SYDVKM. This CDR3 contains 14 residues. V was clipped by 7 bases and J by 6 bases, with 15 bases between them. CDR3 nucleotide sequence: TGTGCCAGCACGACCGAACGGGGATCCGGGGAGCTGTTTTTT. Protein sequence: CASTTERGSGELFF. Drawing the rest from reference TRBV28 and TRBJ2-2, the complete variable domain is DVKVTQSSRYLVKRTGEKVFLECVQDMDHENMFWYRQDPGLGLRLIYFSYDVKMKEKGDIPEGYSVSREKKERFSLILESASTNQTSMYLCASTTERGSGELFFGEGSRLTVL.

This clonotype was detected only once. V and J are TRBV15 and TRBJ2-2; D perhaps matches TRBD1 (7 bases). Germline V gene sequence: CDR1 LNHNV, CDR2 YYDKDF (reference sequence). The V end lost 1 base, the J end lost 1 base, and 16 bases lay between the germline ends. This CDR3 has 18 residues. The CDR3 protein is CATSRAGVAGGNTGELFF. CDR3 nucleotide sequence: TGTGCCACCAGCAGAGCGGGGGTGGCAGGGGGGAACACCGGGGAGCTGTTTTTT.

The CDR3 spells CSARDSPLGKLFF. The CDR3 DNA is TGCAGTGCTAGAGATTCCCCGTTAGGAAAACTGTTTTTT. The gene calls are TRBV20-1 and TRBJ1-4; D unresolved. V was cut by 0 bases and J by 10 bases, with 12 bases left in between. The CDR3 consists of 13 residues. The germline CDR1 and CDR2 sequences are DFQATT and SNEGSKA (reference sequence).

The J gene is TRBJ2-2, the V gene TRBV28, with D perhaps being TRBD1 or TRBD2 (5 bases each). The length of the CDR3 is 16 residues. Germline V lookup: CDR1 MDHEN, CDR2 SYDVKM. The ends were cut back, 3 bases at V and 3 bases at J, with 14 bases in the middle. The CDR3 nucleotides read TGTGCCAGCAGTTTGGCGAGAGTGGGACACACCGGGGAGCTGTTTTTT. Its protein is CASSLARVGHTGELFF.

CDR3 sequence reads: CASSRAPDRDDTEAFF. CDR3 DNA: TGCGCCAGCAGCCGAGCACCGGACAGGGATGACACTGAAGCTTTCTTT. V is TRBV4-1 and J is TRBJ1-1; 8 positions match TRBD1. Looked up from germline, CDR1 is MGHRA and CDR2 is YSYEKL. Trimming took 4 bases from V and 3 from J; bases not matched to a gene: 10. The CDR3 is made up of 16 amino acids.

This rearrangement joins TRBV4-2 to TRBJ1-1; no definite D call. Trimming removed 0 bases at V and 2 bases at J, with 10 bases between. CDR3 size: 15 residues. Per the germline V gene, CDR1 is LGHNA and CDR2 is YNFKEQ. The CDR3 nucleotides read TGTGCCAGCAGCCAAGAGCGGGAGGAAAACACTGAAGCTTTCTTT. This gives the protein CASSQEREENTEAFF.

This chain uses TRBV3-1 with TRBJ2-5; D is unclear. CDR1 is LGHDT, CDR2 YNNKEL, per germline (reference sequence). The CDR3 extends over 14 amino acids. Trimming pared 0 bases from V and 4 bases from J, leaving 9 bases between. The CDR3 nucleotides read TGTGCCAGCAGCCAAGAACCCCCCGGAGAGACCCAGTACTTC. Its translation is CASSQEPPGETQYF.

The chain carries TRBV12-5 and TRBJ2-7; 8 bases line up with TRBD1. Germline V gene sequence: CDR1 LGHNT, CDR2 FRNRAP. CDR3 length: 16 residues. Trimming removed 0 bases from V and 1 base from J; junction bases left unmatched: 5. CDR3 in DNA: TGTGCTAGTGGTTTGGTGAGCCGGGACAGGTCCTACGAGCAGTACTTC. It yields the protein CASGLVSRDRSYEQYF.

CDR3 loop: CSVHGGAVYGYTF. CDR3 sequence (DNA): TGCAGCGTTCATGGGGGGGCAGTCTATGGCTACACCTTC. The J gene is TRBJ1-2, the V gene TRBV29-1, with D possibly being TRBD1 (6 bases). Per germline, CDR1 SQVTM and CDR2 ANQGSEA. The CDR3 has 13 residues. Trimming removed 5 bases at V and 4 bases at J, with 14 bases between. Full variable domain (rest looked up from reference TRBV29-1 and TRBJ1-2): SAVISQKPSRDICQRGTSLTIQCQVDSQVTMMFWYRQQPGQSLTLIATANQGSEATYESGFVIDKFPISRPNLTFSTLTVSNMSPEDSSIYLCSVHGGAVYGYTFGSGTRLTVV.

The CDR3 DNA reads TGCAGTGTAATGGAGGACGAGCAGTACTTC. This translates into CSVMEDEQYF. The V and J genes are TRBV20-1 and TRBJ2-7, with D possibly TRBD2 on 5 matching bases. CDR1 DFQATT and CDR2 SNEGSKA come from the germline V gene (reference sequence). Trimming took 7 bases from V and 5 from J, leaving 9 bases between them. The CDR3 has 10 amino acids.